A single sample gave rise to the 15 T cell receptor beta chains below, sequenced in a study of T-cell reconstitution after alpha-beta-depleted transplantation in children. Library preparation (for TCRbeta) was performed with unique molecular identifiers. TCRdb processed the PCR reads anew with MiXCR; each CDR3 protein has one entry. The sample carries about 980,000 distinct CDR3 sequences, about 29% recorded once. Here the sequenced sample was PBMCs, mostly from graft donor cells, taken 360 days after TCRalphabeta/CD19-depleted stem cell transplant. These receptors were collected from a boy younger than two who had a stem cell transplant for SCID, so the T cells may come from the graft donor.

This clonotype was recorded a few times. V gene TRBV12-3 or TRBV12-4 combines with J gene TRBJ1-2; no firm D call. V shed 3 bases and J shed 5 bases, with 4 bases lying between them. CDR3 size: 11 residues. The CDR3 DNA is TGTGCCAGCAGTTTTAAGTATGGCTACACCTTC. Translated: CASSFKYGYTF.

In its sample, this clonotype was seen a few times. V usage is TRBV11-2 and J usage is TRBJ2-4, with unresolved D. CDR1 SGHAT and CDR2 FQNNGV come from the germline V gene. With 1 base removed from V and 8 bases from J, the gap between germline ends came to 6 bases. The CDR3 has 12 amino acids. CDR3 protein: CASSLVPHIQYF. CDR3 nucleotides: TGTGCCAGCAGCTTAGTTCCTCACATTCAGTACTTC.

The rearrangement joins TRBV7-2 to TRBJ2-5, with D unclear. Germline V CDR1 and CDR2: SGHTA, FQGNSA. V lost 5 bases to trimming and J lost 5 bases, with 15 bases between them. This CDR3 contains 14 residues. The CDR3 is CASSPVVGWETQYF. CDR3 bases: TGTGCCAGCAGCCCAGTGGTAGGGTGGGAGACCCAGTACTTC.

Only a few counts were recorded for this clonotype. The rearrangement joins TRBV5-1 to TRBJ2-1; the D is unclear. V was pared by 1 base and J by 6 bases, with 14 bases between. This CDR3 contains 15 residues. CDR1 and CDR2 from the germline V gene are SGHRS and YFSETQ. This CDR3 is CASSLIGVGVNEQFF. In DNA, the CDR3 is TGCGCCAGCAGCTTGATAGGCGTTGGGGTCAATGAGCAGTTCTTC.

The rearrangement links TRBV5-6 to TRBJ1-5; D gene uncertain. There are 17 residues in the CDR3. CDR1 SGHDT and CDR2 YYEEEE come from the germline V gene. Trimming pared 1 base from V and 0 bases from J, leaving 14 bases between. CDR3 nucleotides: TGTGCCAGCAGCTTGAGTTGGTCGGATGTTAGCAATCAGCCCCAGCATTTT. It codes for CASSLSWSDVSNQPQHF.

This clonotype came up a few times. The chain employs TRBV5-1 and TRBJ1-3, with TRBD1 identical over 8 bases. The V segment lost 8 bases and the J segment 0 bases; nucleotides outside the gene matches: 7. From germline, CDR1 is SGHRS and CDR2 YFSETQ. The CDR3 loop spans 15 amino acids. CDR3 sequence (DNA): TGCGCCAGTCGACAGGGGACGAGCTCTGGAAACACCATATATTTT. It is translated as CASRQGTSSGNTIYF.

This clonotype was observed a few times. The V call is TRBV6-2 or TRBV6-3, the J call TRBJ1-5; unclear D gene. The CDR3 has 17 residues. Germline values: CDR1 MNHEY, CDR2 SVGEGT. V was trimmed by 2 bases and J by 3 bases, leaving 17 bases between them. CDR3 residues: CASSYRRSGRNNQPQHF. CDR3 DNA sequence: TGTGCCAGCAGTTACCGACGATCGGGGAGGAACAATCAGCCCCAGCATTTT.

This clonotype was detected only a few times. The CDR3 loop is CASSHGTMNTGELFF. DNA of the CDR3: TGTGCCAGCAGCCATGGGACTATGAACACCGGGGAGCTGTTTTTT. The chain combines TRBV7-9 with TRBJ2-2, with 7 bases that match TRBD2. V lost 5 bases to trimming and J lost 1 base; unmatched junction nucleotides: 4. The CDR3 sequence is 15 residues long. Germline CDR1 reads SEHNR; CDR2 reads FQNEAQ (reference sequence).

The chain carries TRBV20-1 and TRBJ2-1, with 7 bases matching TRBD1. The V and J ends lost 5 bases and 2 bases, in that order; junction bases with no gene match: 9. Germline-derived CDR1 and CDR2 are DFQATT and SNEGSKA (reference sequence). The length of the CDR3 is 15 residues. The CDR3, as DNA: TGCAGTGCTCCTAACAGGGGAGAGGCCTACAATGAGCAGTTCTTC. Its translation is CSAPNRGEAYNEQFF.

This clonotype has a count of ten or more. The rearrangement joins TRBV6-2 or TRBV6-3 to TRBJ2-1; the match to TRBD1 covers 7 bases. The V segment lost 6 bases and the J segment 1 base; nucleotides outside the gene matches: 6. The germline CDR1 and CDR2 sequences are MNHEY and SVGEGT. The length of the CDR3 is 15 residues. CDR3 DNA: TGTGCCAGCAGCCGAGGACAGGAATCCTACAATGAGCAGTTCTTC. It encodes CASSRGQESYNEQFF.

The chain carries TRBV19 and TRBJ2-3; TRBD2 is a possible D gene (7 bases). V was clipped by 3 bases and J by 1 base, with 11 bases between them. Germline V CDR1 and CDR2: LNHDA, SQIVND (reference sequence). The CDR3 runs 15 residues. The CDR3 region is CASSMGGAGTDTQYF. In DNA form, the CDR3 reads TGTGCCAGTAGTATGGGGGGGGCTGGCACAGATACGCAGTATTTT.

The gene calls are TRBV5-1 and TRBJ1-1; D gene ambiguous. The germline V gene has CDR1 SGHRS and CDR2 YFSETQ. This CDR3 contains 16 residues. The V end was cut by 0 bases, the J end by 1 base, with 13 bases between. CDR3 sequence reads: CASSLGIRLANTEAFF. As DNA, the CDR3 is TGCGCCAGCAGCTTGGGTATTCGCCTGGCGAACACTGAAGCTTTCTTT.

This chain joins TRBV12-3 or TRBV12-4 and TRBJ1-5, with 9 bases aligning to TRBD1. This CDR3 is 20 amino acids long. J was trimmed by 5 bases and V by 2 bases; bases with no gene match: 19. The CDR3 DNA reads as TGTGCCAGCAGTTTACGAGGCAACAGGGGGCTGGTTGCCCATCATCAGCCCCAGCATTTT. It encodes CASSLRGNRGLVAHHQPQHF.

The rearrangement joins TRBV12-3 or TRBV12-4 to TRBJ1-5; TRBD1 is a possible D gene (5 bases). Trimming removed 3 bases at V and 6 bases at J, with 15 bases between. This CDR3 spans 15 amino acids. The CDR3 bases are TGTGCCAGCAGTTTTGGAGGGGACGGCACTCAGCCCCAGCATTTT. It yields the protein CASSFGGDGTQPQHF.

This chain connects TRBV6-6 to TRBJ2-1; TRBD1 matches at 7 bases. CDR1 is MNHNY, CDR2 SVGAGI, per germline (reference sequence). V was pared by 3 bases and J by 13 bases, with 6 bases of the junction left unmatched. The CDR3 is made up of 12 amino acids. CDR3 in amino acids: CASSYSGTVQFF. The CDR3 nucleotides are TGTGCCAGCAGTTATTCGGGGACAGTACAGTTCTTC.